This entry features one T cell receptor beta chain sequence. Its matching antigen is unknown. This specimen belongs to a study of cytomegalovirus exposure and HLA in healthy donors. Study results and caveats: Through in vitro validation, a few CMV-associated chains were shown to be specific for CMV antigens.

This CDR3 region has 15 residues. Per germline, CDR1 SGHKS and CDR2 YYEKEE (reference sequence). The V and J ends lost 0 bases and 6 bases respectively, with 14 bases between them. The PCR had 60 Vbeta and 13 Jbeta primers. Only in-frame clones appear in the TCRdb table, and some are missing; sequencing was by immunoSEQ multiplex PCR. In the table there are 250,000 to 350,000 clones, 70% to 90% of which are singletons. The specimen sequenced was PBMCs. The source of this sequence is a middle-aged man in good health and CMV-seropositive. The chain uses TRBV5-5 and TRBJ2-3, with D possibly TRBD1 on 6 matching bases. CDR3 in amino acids: CASSLVPGVADTQYF. CDR3 sequence (DNA): TGTGCCAGCAGCTTGGTACCAGGGGTAGCTGATACGCAGTATTTT.